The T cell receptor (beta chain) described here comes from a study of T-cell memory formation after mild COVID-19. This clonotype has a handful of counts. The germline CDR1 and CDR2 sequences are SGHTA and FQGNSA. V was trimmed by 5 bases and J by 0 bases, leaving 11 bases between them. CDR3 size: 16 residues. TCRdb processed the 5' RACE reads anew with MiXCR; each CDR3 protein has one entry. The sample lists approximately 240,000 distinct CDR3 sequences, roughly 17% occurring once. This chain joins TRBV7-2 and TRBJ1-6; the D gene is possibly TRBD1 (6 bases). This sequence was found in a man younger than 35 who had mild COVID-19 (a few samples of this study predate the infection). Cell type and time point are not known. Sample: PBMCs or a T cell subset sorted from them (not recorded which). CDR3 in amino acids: CASSDQGSSYNSPLHF. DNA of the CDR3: TGTGCCAGCAGCGATCAGGGGAGCTCCTATAATTCACCCCTCCACTTT.